This T cell receptor (beta chain) was recovered during a study of human T cells and chemical hapten exposure. Across the whole study: Throughout the approximately 24-week study, diphenylcyclopropenone was applied weekly to the patients' scalps. Minor pooled library volume differences mainly drove per-sample TCR yield variation.

Study findings and constraints: With patch test score, the counts of PT1 expanded TCRs showed a positive correlation.

This clonotype was detected ten times or more. Its antigen remains unidentified. The time point: patch test 2, 6 weeks after DPC sensitization. Treatment: therapeutic diphenylcyclopropenone sensitization with weekly scalp DPC. Total RNA was isolated from unfractionated whole blood. This CDR3 region has 13 residues. V shed 3 bases and J shed 2 bases, with 5 bases lying between them. CDR1 is SGHNT and CDR2 is YENEEA in the germline V gene. TCRdb itself ran the RACE reads through MiXCR, one entry per CDR3 protein. The data show approximately 110,000 distinct CDR3 sequences, roughly a tenth seen once. Source: whole blood, taken in connection with sensitization to the hapten diphenylcyclopropenone (DPC). The sequence was collected from a woman aged 40 to 50 with alopecia areata. Some clones in this sample may be carry-over from other donors' samples. The gene calls are TRBV11-3 and TRBJ2-1; D is unresolved. The CDR3 sequence: CASSFGTYNEQFF. As DNA, the CDR3 is TGTGCCAGCAGCTTCGGAACCTACAATGAGCAGTTCTTC. The full variable domain, in which reference TRBV11-3 and TRBJ2-1 provide the parts outside the CDR3, is EAGVVQSPRYKIIEKKQPVAFWCNPISGHNTLYWYLQNLGQGPELLIRYENEEAVDDSQLPKDRFSAERLKGVDSTLKIQPAELGDSAVYLCASSFGTYNEQFFGPGTRLTVL.